The entry that follows covers one T cell receptor (beta chain) sequence. The antigen remains unidentified. The data originate from a study of blood T cells in healthy people across ages. In the study overall: Template switching picked up about one barcoded beta molecule for each two T cells.

Study outcomes and limitations: Measured against age, TCR beta diversity per million T cells decreased in a roughly linear manner. Greater diversity and more naive CD4+ cells were seen in long-lived donors than in aged donors.

Individuals who donated were healthy Caucasians from Russia aged 6 to 90. Germline V gives CDR1 KGHSH, CDR2 LQKENI. V lost 0 bases and J 7 bases, leaving 7 bases between the germline ends. CDR3 size: 13 residues. Then a second PCR, running roughly 7 to 11 cycles, was carried out with a sample-barcoded 5' primer and a J-beta primer mix. Each CDR3 protein gets one entry after TCRdb re-called the 5' RACE reads with MiXCR. Of roughly 720,000 distinct CDR3 sequences in the sample, 40% to 65% were seen once. Sequenced material: blood. The clonotype originates from an elderly man in good health. The gene calls are TRBV18 and TRBJ2-1; no reliable D call. CDR3 in DNA: TGTGCCAGCTCACCACCCTCAAGAAATGAGCAGTTCTTC. Its translation is CASSPPSRNEQFF.